Presented here are 18 T cell receptor beta chains from one specimen sequenced in a study of CXCR3-negative and CXCR3-positive naive CD8 T cells. Study-level findings and limits: For CXCR3-positive naive cells, TRB CDR3s were more hydrophobic than those of CXCR3-negative naive cells.

For these receptors, no antigen is known. Libraries of TRB cDNA were made by 5' RACE and carried UMIs. TCRdb re-called the 5' RACE reads; every CDR3 protein appears as one record, without DNA. Listed are 90,000 to 100,000 distinct CDR3 sequences; 0.95% to 1.4% falls within the top ten. Sequenced sample: naive CXCR3+ CD8+ T cells from blood. Indicated subset: CD45RO-CCR7+CD27+CD95- naive CD8+ T cells expressing CXCR3 (TNR3+). These receptors came from a human donor in good health. Some clones in this sample may be carry-over from other donors' samples.

This sequence joins TRBV7-6 and TRBJ2-1; there is no DNA to check the TCRdb D call of TRBD2. The germline V gene encodes CDR1 SGHVS and CDR2 FNYEAQ. This CDR3 spans 14 amino acids. CDR3 in amino acids: CASSLGETGNEQFF.

The CDR3 sequence: CASSQDRLGAYEQYF. J is TRBJ2-7 and V is TRBV4-3. CDR1 and CDR2 (germline): LGHNA, YSLEER. This CDR3 comprises 15 residues.

This rearrangement joins TRBV5-1 to TRBJ1-1. Germline V gene lookup returns CDR1 SGHRS and CDR2 YFSETQ. This CDR3 is 14 amino acids long. The CDR3: CASSLAGYNTEAFF.

V usage is TRBV20-1 and J usage is TRBJ1-1. Germline V gene sequence: CDR1 DFQATT, CDR2 SNEGSKA (reference sequence). The CDR3 loop spans 14 amino acids. CDR3 amino acids: CSARAPAGHTEAFF.

V and J are TRBV20-1 and TRBJ2-7; TCRdb's D call of TRBD2 is untestable without DNA. Germline V lookup: CDR1 DFQATT, CDR2 SNEGSKA (reference sequence). This CDR3 spans 16 amino acids. CDR3 in amino acids: CSARDSGGSGSYEQYF.

The V gene is TRBV7-6, the J gene TRBJ2-1; the TCRdb D gene call, TRBD2, has no DNA to confirm it. The germline gives CDR1 SGHVS, CDR2 FNYEAQ. The CDR3 length is 15 residues. The CDR3 sequence is CASSLLAGGINEQFF. The full variable domain, in which reference TRBV7-6 and TRBJ2-1 provide the parts outside the CDR3, is GAGVSQSPRYKVTKRGQDVALRCDPISGHVSLYWYRQALGQGPEFLTYFNYEAQQDKSGLPNDRFSAERPEGSISTLTIQRTEQRDSAMYRCASSLLAGGINEQFFGPGTRLTVL.

This chain links TRBV25-1 with TRBJ2-6. This CDR3 comprises 14 residues. Germline V gives CDR1 MGHDK, CDR2 SYGVNS. The CDR3: CASSPGSGANVLTF. Full variable domain (outside the CDR3, taken from reference TRBV25-1 and TRBJ2-6): EADIYQTPRYLVIGTGKKITLECSQTMGHDKMYWYQQDPGMELHLIHYSYGVNSTEKGDLSSESTVSRIRTEHFPLTLESARPSHTSQYLCASSPGSGANVLTFGAGSRLTVL.

The chain joins TRBV19 to TRBJ2-1; lacking DNA, the TRBD2 call made by TCRdb goes unchecked. The CDR3 length is 15 residues. Germline V gives CDR1 LNHDA, CDR2 SQIVND (reference sequence). CDR3 region: CASSRAGGPYNEQFF.

The chain joins TRBV29-1 to TRBJ2-3. The CDR3 consists of 12 residues. Germline V CDR1 and CDR2: SQVTM, ANQGSEA. The CDR3 is CSVEEGLDTQYF.

The chain employs TRBV18 and TRBJ2-5; TCRdb indicates TRBD1, and absent DNA this call remains unverified. CDR3 length: 15 residues. Germline CDR1 KGHSH, CDR2 LQKENI. The CDR3 here is CASSPPEGPRETQYF.

The chain links TRBV29-1 to TRBJ2-1; TCRdb proposes TRBD1, but this gene call is untestable without DNA. CDR1 is SQVTM, CDR2 ANQGSEA, per germline. CDR3 length: 15 residues. The CDR3 here is CSVRWDRANYNEQFF.

CDR3 residues: CSVESAGQETQYF. This chain uses TRBV29-1 with TRBJ2-5; TCRdb returns TRBD2, unconfirmable since there is no DNA. Germline CDR1 SQVTM, CDR2 ANQGSEA. The CDR3 has 13 amino acids. The full variable domain, its missing parts supplied by reference TRBV29-1 and TRBJ2-5, is SAVISQKPSRDICQRGTSLTIQCQVDSQVTMMFWYRQQPGQSLTLIATANQGSEATYESGFVIDKFPISRPNLTFSTLTVSNMSPEDSSIYLCSVESAGQETQYFGPGTRLLVL.

This rearrangement joins TRBV6-2 or TRBV6-3 to TRBJ2-7; with no DNA, the TCRdb D assignment of TRBD1 cannot be verified. Per germline, CDR1 MNHEY and CDR2 SVGEGT. The CDR3 consists of 15 residues. The CDR3 reads CASETGTGSSYEQYF.

The chain recombines TRBV28 with TRBJ2-7. CDR1 MDHEN and CDR2 SYDVKM come from the germline V gene. The CDR3 contains 13 residues. CDR3 region: CASSPDISYEQYF. Full variable domain (rest looked up from reference TRBV28 and TRBJ2-7): DVKVTQSSRYLVKRTGEKVFLECVQDMDHENMFWYRQDPGLGLRLIYFSYDVKMKEKGDIPEGYSVSREKKERFSLILESASTNQTSMYLCASSPDISYEQYFGPGTRLTVT.

The chain joins TRBV6-6 to TRBJ1-3. From germline, CDR1 is MNHNY and CDR2 SVGAGI (reference sequence). The CDR3 totals 14 residues. CDR3 region: CASRPTKSGNTIYF.

This sequence joins TRBV29-1 and TRBJ2-7; the D call from TCRdb, TRBD1, cannot be confirmed without DNA. The CDR3 runs to 14 residues. The germline V gene encodes CDR1 SQVTM and CDR2 ANQGSEA. CDR3 residues: CSVRGTGVYYEQYF.

The chain uses TRBV6-6 and TRBJ1-4; TCRdb returns TRBD1, unconfirmable since there is no DNA. This CDR3 is 12 amino acids long. The germline V gene encodes CDR1 MNHNY and CDR2 SVGAGI (reference sequence). This CDR3 reads CASTGGSEKLFF.

This chain connects TRBV28 to TRBJ2-7; TCRdb indicates TRBD1, and absent DNA this call remains unverified. The CDR3 contains 12 residues. The germline V gene has CDR1 MDHEN and CDR2 SYDVKM. CDR3 amino acids: CASSLGAGGQYF.